A selection of T cell receptor beta chains follows, all from one sample in a study of cytomegalovirus exposure and HLA in healthy donors. Repertoires were generated with immunoSEQ multiplex PCR, while TCRdb's copy carries only in-frame clones and drops some. This table has about 96,000 clones, about 70% appearing once. The specimen sequenced was PBMCs. The source of these receptors is a female donor in good health and CMV-seropositive. Both conserved end residues are part of each CDR3. D genes are given only for firm matches. The size field is filled for only some rows; it gives once, few, many or a size class.

>few|TRBD2|TRBJ2-7|TRBV11-2
CASSLSSGAAYEQYF
TGTGCCAGCAGCTTAAGTAGCGGGGCTGCCTACGAGCAGTACTTC
>NA|NA|TRBJ1-5|TRBV30
CACGEGNQPQHF
TGTGCCTGTGGGGAGGGGAATCAGCCCCAGCATTTT
>NA|NA|TRBJ2-7|TRBV6-1
CASRLGLGPDEQYF
TGTGCCAGCAGACTAGGACTGGGTCCAGACGAGCAGTACTTC
>NA|TRBD1|TRBJ1-4|TRBV2
CASRRDPGQGATNEKLFF
TGTGCCAGCAGGAGGGATCCGGGACAGGGGGCGACTAATGAAAAACTGTTTTTT
>NA|TRBD1|TRBJ2-7|TRBV9
CASTPGTGGGEQYF
TGTGCCAGCACCCCCGGGACAGGGGGAGGCGAGCAGTACTTC
>NA|NA|TRBJ1-1|TRBV15
CATSRDRGRATEAFF
TGTGCCACCAGCAGAGATCGGGGAAGGGCCACTGAAGCTTTCTTT
>NA|NA|TRBJ2-1|TRBV13
CASSLYTDTEQFF
TGTGCCAGCAGCTTATACACAGACACCGAGCAGTTCTTC
>NA|NA|TRBJ1-5|TRBV28
CASSLRATGPYQPQHF
TGTGCCAGCAGTCTACGGGCAACAGGGCCTTATCAGCCCCAGCATTTT
>NA|NA|TRBJ2-7|TRBV19
CASSYSDTYEQYF
TGTGCCAGTAGCTACAGTGATACCTACGAGCAGTACTTC
>NA|NA|TRBJ1-2|TRBV5-8
CASSLGTAGTNYGYTF
TGTGCCAGCAGCTTGGGGACCGCCGGGACAAACTATGGCTACACCTTC
>NA|NA|TRBJ2-7|TRBV5-1
CASSSADTGPIGSYEQYF
TGCGCCAGCAGCTCAGCGGATACAGGGCCAATCGGCTCCTACGAGCAGTACTTC
>NA|TRBD1|TRBJ1-5|TRBV28
CASSGITGTGVNSNQPQHF
TGTGCCAGCAGTGGGATCACCGGGACAGGGGTCAATAGCAATCAGCCCCAGCATTTT
>NA|NA|TRBJ2-4|TRBV5-1
CASSIGENIQYF
TGCGCCAGCAGCATCGGGGAAAACATTCAGTACTTC
>NA|TRBD1|TRBJ1-2|TRBV2
CASSDAGGRGYTF
TGTGCCAGCAGTGACGCAGGGGGCCGTGGCTACACCTTC
>NA|NA|TRBJ1-1|TRBV5-1
CASSLQGMNTEAFF
TGCGCCAGCAGCTTACAGGGAATGAACACTGAAGCTTTCTTT
>NA|NA|TRBJ1-1|TRBV7-2
CASSSIGHSENTEAFF
TGTGCCAGCAGCTCTATTGGACACTCAGAAAACACTGAAGCTTTCTTT
>few|TRBD1|TRBJ2-5|TRBV30
CAWDRGQETQYF
TGTGCCTGGGACAGGGGTCAAGAGACCCAGTACTTC
>NA|NA|TRBJ2-2|TRBV6-1
CASSEGTGPAGTGELFF
TGTGCCAGCAGTGAGGGAACAGGGCCCGCTGGCACCGGGGAGCTGTTTTTT
>NA|NA|TRBJ1-5|TRBV18
CASSTSVFQPQHF
TGTGCCAGCTCCACGTCGGTTTTTCAGCCCCAGCATTTT
>NA|NA|TRBJ1-5|TRBV30
CAWSNPRGGNQPQHF
TGTGCCTGGAGTAACCCGCGGGGCGGCAATCAGCCCCAGCATTTT
>NA|NA|TRBJ1-2|TRBV4-1
CASSQDAAGVAYGYTF
TGCGCCAGCAGCCAAGATGCGGCAGGGGTGGCCTATGGCTACACCTTC
>NA|NA|TRBJ1-2|TRBV28
CASSLPGPYGYTF
TGTGCCAGCAGTTTACCAGGCCCCTATGGCTACACCTTC
>NA|TRBD1|TRBJ1-6|TRBV19
CASTYDRVRSPLHF
TGTGCCAGTACCTACGACAGGGTCAGGTCACCCCTCCACTTT
>NA|TRBD1|TRBJ2-2|TRBV30
CAWRGGTGKGTGELFF
TGTGCCTGGAGGGGGGGGACAGGGAAGGGCACCGGGGAGCTGTTTTTT
>NA|TRBD2|TRBJ2-7|TRBV6-5
CASSTRAGPSYEQYF
TGTGCCAGCAGCACCCGAGCGGGGCCCTCCTACGAGCAGTACTTC
>NA|NA|TRBJ2-3|TRBV6-4
CASSVAAGSGPDTQYF
TGTGCCAGCAGCGTAGCGGCGGGGTCGGGCCCAGATACGCAGTATTTT
>NA|TRBD1|TRBJ1-2|TRBV13
CATGQGVFYGYTF
TGTGCCACCGGACAGGGGGTCTTCTATGGCTACACCTTC
>NA|TRBD1|TRBJ2-5|TRBV7-8
CASSLAGQGVETQYF
TGTGCCAGCAGCTTAGCGGGACAGGGCGTAGAGACCCAGTACTTC
>NA|TRBD2|TRBJ2-3|TRBV2
CASSGKVAGFTDTQYF
TGTGCCAGCAGTGGTAAGGTAGCGGGATTTACAGATACGCAGTATTTT
>few|NA|TRBJ1-2|TRBV13
CASSSTGWDGYTF
TGTGCCAGCAGCTCCACAGGTTGGGATGGCTACACCTTC
>NA|NA|TRBJ1-1|TRBV20-1
CSASQGTEAFF
TGCAGTGCTTCACAGGGCACTGAAGCTTTCTTT
>few|TRBD1|TRBJ1-1|TRBV6-5
CASSWTGETEAFF
TGTGCCAGCAGTTGGACAGGGGAAACTGAAGCTTTCTTT
>NA|NA|TRBJ2-7|TRBV5-4
CASSFDGTYEQYF
TGTGCCAGCAGTTTCGACGGGACCTACGAGCAGTACTTC
>few|TRBD1|TRBJ1-2|TRBV6-6
CASSRDSPYGYTF
TGTGCCAGCAGTAGGGACAGTCCCTATGGCTACACCTTC
>NA|TRBD1|TRBJ2-3|TRBV4-3
CASSQDGGPNRGQSISDTQYF
TGCGCCAGCAGCCAAGATGGGGGGCCCAACAGGGGGCAGAGTATCTCAGATACGCAGTATTTT
>NA|NA|TRBJ1-1|TRBV5-1
CASSLANQGTTEAFF
TGCGCCAGCAGCTTGGCCAACCAGGGTACCACTGAAGCTTTCTTT
>NA|TRBD1|TRBJ1-1|TRBV2
CASSGQGAAEAFF
TGTGCCAGCAGTGGACAGGGGGCGGCTGAAGCTTTCTTT
>NA|NA|TRBJ2-7|TRBV4-2
CASSPGDVLGAYEQYF
TGTGCCAGCAGCCCGGGGGACGTACTAGGGGCCTACGAGCAGTACTTC
>NA|TRBD2|TRBJ2-1|TRBV5-1
CASSSINSGTEGNEQFF
TGCGCCAGCAGCTCTATCAATAGCGGGACGGAGGGGAATGAGCAGTTCTTC
>NA|NA|TRBJ2-7|TRBV19
CASSMSRDFSYEQYF
TGTGCCAGTAGTATGAGTAGGGACTTTTCCTACGAGCAGTACTTC
>NA|NA|TRBJ2-5|TRBV30
CAWSVVSQETQYF
TGTGCCTGGAGTGTAGTCAGCCAAGAGACCCAGTACTTC
>NA|NA|TRBJ1-6|TRBV28
CASSLMTYSYNSPLHF
TGTGCCAGCAGTTTGATGACTTACTCCTATAATTCACCCCTCCACTTT
>few|TRBD1|TRBJ2-1|TRBV7-6
CASSLGGQRNEQFF
TGTGCCAGCAGCTTAGGGGGACAGAGAAATGAGCAGTTCTTC
>NA|NA|TRBJ2-2|TRBV5-6
CASSSQRTWNTGELFF
TGTGCCAGCAGCTCCCAGCGGACCTGGAACACCGGGGAGCTGTTTTTT
>NA|NA|TRBJ1-2|TRBV7-2
CASSRPDNPLEGYTF
TGTGCCAGCAGCCGGCCGGACAACCCCCTGGAGGGCTACACCTTC
>NA|TRBD1|TRBJ2-2|TRBV4-3
CASSQRQGATGELFF
TGCGCCAGCAGCCAACGACAGGGGGCGACGGGGGAGCTGTTTTTT
>NA|TRBD2|TRBJ2-7|TRBV7-8
CASSLGRLAGPSSYEQYF
TGTGCCAGCAGCTTAGGCCGACTAGCGGGACCCAGCTCCTACGAGCAGTACTTC
>NA|NA|TRBJ1-5|TRBV4-1
CASSQVGQGRSNQPQHF
TGCGCCAGCAGCCAAGTAGGGCAGGGAAGAAGCAATCAGCCCCAGCATTTT
>NA|NA|TRBJ2-5|TRBV19
CASSPGTAGGVETQYF
TGTGCCAGTAGTCCCGGGACCGCTGGCGGGGTCGAGACCCAGTACTTC
>NA|TRBD1|TRBJ2-3|TRBV7-9
CASSPRGQAGTDTQYF
TGTGCCAGCAGCCCAAGGGGACAGGCCGGCACAGATACGCAGTATTTT
>NA|TRBD2|TRBJ2-5|TRBV19
CASSGGGAETQYF
TGTGCCAGTAGTGGCGGGGGGGCGGAGACCCAGTACTTC
>NA|NA|TRBJ2-1|TRBV4-3
CASSQDRASYNEQFF
TGCGCCAGCAGCCAAGATCGAGCCTCCTACAATGAGCAGTTCTTC
>few|NA|TRBJ1-1|TRBV7-2
CASSLAKPSGEAFF
TGTGCCAGCAGCTTAGCCAAGCCATCCGGTGAAGCTTTCTTT
>NA|NA|TRBJ1-2|TRBV6-6
CASSYLDPGNYGYTF
TGTGCCAGCAGTTACCTCGACCCAGGAAACTATGGCTACACCTTC
>NA|TRBD1|TRBJ2-5|TRBV5-1
CASKNTGTGGPETQYF
TGCGCCAGCAAGAACACCGGGACAGGGGGCCCAGAGACCCAGTACTTC
>NA|NA|TRBJ2-1|TRBV15
CATSREMADSYNEQFF
TGTGCCACCAGCAGAGAAATGGCGGACTCCTACAATGAGCAGTTCTTC
>NA|TRBD2|TRBJ2-7|TRBV18
CASSPILAGPYEQYF
TGTGCCAGCTCACCGATACTAGCGGGACCCTACGAGCAGTACTTC
>few|TRBD1|TRBJ2-3|TRBV6-1
CASSGPTGWTDTQYF
TGTGCCAGCAGTGGGCCGACAGGGTGGACAGATACGCAGTATTTT
>few|NA|TRBJ2-7|TRBV19
CASSTRGQGAYEQYF
TGTGCCAGTAGTACTCGGGGGCAGGGGGCCTACGAGCAGTACTTC